This TCR beta chain stems from a study of blood T cell repertoires in COVID-19. Study in general: Acute-phase and convalescent COVID-19 samples originated in the United States, Italy and Spain. T cells, B-cell-depleted T cells, or PBMCs supplied cDNA or gDNA.

The CDR3 consists of 15 residues. Trimming took off 2 bases at V and 2 bases at J, with 10 bases between the two ends. The germline gives CDR1 LGHDT, CDR2 YNNKEL (reference sequence). Measured with immunoSEQ multiplex PCR; TCRdb has only the in-frame clones, and not every one. Among hundreds of thousands of clones, approximately 80% were seen once, and the ten largest hold 3.5% to 4.5%. The clonotype comes from a man aged 25 to 45 with acute COVID-19. Sequencing was carried out using PBMCs or T cells enriched from blood (not recorded which). The chain uses TRBV3-1 (or the pseudogene TRBV3-2) and TRBJ1-3; D possibly corresponds to TRBD1 (5 bases). CDR3 loop: CASSQNSGTGNTIYF. CDR3 in DNA: TGTGCCAGCAGCCAAAATTCAGGGACTGGAAACACCATATATTTT.